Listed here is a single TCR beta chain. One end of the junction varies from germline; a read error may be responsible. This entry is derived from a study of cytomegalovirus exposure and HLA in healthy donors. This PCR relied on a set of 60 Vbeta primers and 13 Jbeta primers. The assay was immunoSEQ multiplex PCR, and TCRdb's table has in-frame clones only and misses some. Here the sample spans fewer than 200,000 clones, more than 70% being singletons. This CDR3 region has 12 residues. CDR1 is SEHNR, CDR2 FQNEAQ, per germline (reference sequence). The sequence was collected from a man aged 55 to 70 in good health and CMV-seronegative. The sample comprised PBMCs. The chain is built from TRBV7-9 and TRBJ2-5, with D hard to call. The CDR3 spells CSSSLGRETQYF. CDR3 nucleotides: TGTTCCAGCAGCTTAGGGCGGGAGACCCAGTACTTC.